The 16 T cell receptor beta chains below all came from one sample that was sequenced in a study of blood T cells in healthy people across ages. Then a second PCR, running roughly 6 to 12 cycles, was carried out with a sample-barcoded 5' primer and a J-beta primer mix. MiXCR was run by TCRdb on the 5' RACE reads, yielding one entry per CDR3 protein. The table records 870,000 or so distinct CDR3 sequences, under 35% of them present only once. Material: blood. Receptor source: an elderly woman in good health.

This clonotype has only a few counts. The chain combines TRBV18 with TRBJ2-3; tentatively, D is TRBD1 or TRBD2 (5 bases each). This CDR3 contains 16 residues. Germline V gene data show CDR1 as KGHSH and CDR2 as LQKENI. Deletions cut 2 bases from V and 3 bases from J, with 15 bases between. The CDR3 spells CASSPKAGSSTDTQYF. CDR3 DNA: TGTGCCAGCTCACCAAAAGCAGGGAGTAGTACAGATACGCAGTATTTT.

In this sample, this clonotype turned up a few times. A read error may be the cause here, since a much bigger clone is one base away. This chain uses TRBV5-1 with TRBJ2-1; 8 bases line up with TRBD2. The end of the DNA is better explained by TRBJ2-7, so the J call may be wrong. CDR1 and CDR2 (germline): SGHRS, YFSETQ. The CDR3 length is 13 residues. Here the CDR3 DNA reads TGCGCCAGCAGTGAGCGGGGGTACAATGAGCAGTACTTC. Its protein is CASSERGYNEQYF.

The table lists this clonotype with a few counts. The V gene is TRBV4-3, the J gene TRBJ1-2, with TRBD1 matching over 8 bases. Germline V gene data show CDR1 as LGHNA and CDR2 as YSLEER. The CDR3 is made up of 16 amino acids. The V segment lost 2 bases and the J segment 2 bases; nucleotides outside the gene matches: 7. CDR3 coding DNA: TGCGCCAGCAGCCAACCCCGGACAGGGACGAACTATGGCTACACCTTC. Protein product: CASSQPRTGTNYGYTF.

This sequence joins TRBV20-1 and TRBJ2-7, with D possibly being TRBD2 (6 bases). The germline gives CDR1 DFQATT, CDR2 SNEGSKA (reference sequence). V lost 2 bases and J 3 bases, leaving 20 bases between the germline ends. The CDR3 consists of 16 residues. CDR3 residues: CSARRGETGLNYEQYF. In DNA, the CDR3 is TGCAGTGCTAGACGCGGGGAGACCGGCCTCAACTACGAGCAGTACTTC.

This clonotype was detected many times. The chain is built from TRBV7-9 and TRBJ1-6, with 8 bases matching TRBD1. CDR3 length: 14 residues. Germline CDR1 and CDR2: SEHNR and FQNEAQ (reference sequence). V lost 4 bases and J lost 6; bases outside the gene matches: 2. The CDR3 loop is CASSSGQANSPLHF. The CDR3 DNA reads as TGTGCCAGCAGCTCGGGACAGGCTAATTCACCCCTCCACTTT.

This clonotype was counted once. The chain recombines TRBV5-6 with TRBJ2-1; D tentatively reads TRBD1 or TRBD2 (5 bases each). This CDR3 has 15 amino acids. Germline-derived CDR1 and CDR2 are SGHDT and YYEEEE. V lost 2 bases and J lost 4, with 13 bases in between. The CDR3 spells CASSLPGTTYNEQFF. DNA for the CDR3: TGTGCCAGCAGCTTACCCGGGACGACGTACAATGAGCAGTTCTTC.

This clonotype was found many times. V is TRBV12-3 or TRBV12-4 and J is TRBJ2-1; 15 bases align to TRBD2. The V gene end was trimmed by 3 bases and the J gene end by 7 bases; junction bases not matched to a gene: 4. CDR3 length: 16 amino acids. CDR3 loop: CASSLGTSGGQNEQFF. The CDR3 nucleotides read TGTGCCAGCAGTTTGGGGACTAGCGGGGGGCAGAATGAGCAGTTCTTC.

Details on this clonotype: A much bigger clone sits one base away, suggesting this may be a read error. The genes are TRBV2 and TRBJ2-5; tentative D call: TRBD2 (5 bases). Trimming left V 10 bases short and J 1 base short, with 16 bases between. Germline V gene sequence: CDR1 SNHLY, CDR2 FYNNEI. The CDR3 spans 14 residues. In DNA, the CDR3 is TGTGCCAACACGAGGGAGAGGACCCAAGAGACCCAGTACTTC. Encoded protein: CANTRERTQETQYF.

The chain recombines TRBV13 with TRBJ2-4; TRBD1 matches at 9 bases. Germline lookup yields CDR1 PRHDT and CDR2 FYEKMQ (reference sequence). Germline trimming cut 5 bases from V and 1 base from J; bases unmatched to any gene: 6. The CDR3 has 16 residues. CDR3 in amino acids: CASSPGQGSAKNIQYF. The CDR3 DNA is TGTGCCAGCAGCCCTGGACAGGGGTCCGCCAAAAACATTCAGTACTTC.

This clonotype occurred many times. The chain carries TRBV27 and TRBJ1-2, with D unresolved. The V gene lost 3 bases and the J gene lost 3 bases, with 17 bases spanning the gap. The V gene's germline CDR1 is MNHEY and CDR2 SMNVEV (reference sequence). This CDR3 is 16 amino acids long. CDR3 protein: CASSLVPQIPYYGYTF. The CDR3 DNA follows: TGTGCCAGCAGTTTGGTTCCTCAAATCCCCTACTATGGCTACACCTTC.

On this clonotype: This may be a read error: a much more frequent sequence differs by one nucleotide. V is TRBV30 and J is TRBJ2-5, with 7 bases aligning to TRBD1. The J call may not be correct, given that the DNA end is closer to TRBJ2-7. The CDR3 loop spans 13 amino acids. CDR1 and CDR2 from the germline V gene are GTSNPN and SVGIG (reference sequence). CDR3 sequence reads: CARDRQGYDEQYF. The CDR3 bases are TGTGCCCGGGATAGACAGGGTTACGACGAGCAGTACTTC.

Comments on this clonotype: One end of the junction does not line up with germline, which may come from a read error. The CDR3 DNA sequence: TGTGCCAGCAGTCTTGAGGGACGGGTCGGTAATGGGCAGTTCTTC. Translated, it gives CASSLEGRVGNGQFF. V and J are TRBV2 and TRBJ2-1; possibly TRBD1 or TRBD2 for D (5 bases each). The length of the CDR3 is 15 residues. Germline-derived CDR1 and CDR2 are SNHLY and FYNNEI. Variable domain in full (rest from reference TRBV2 and TRBJ2-1): EPEVTQTPSHQVTQMGQEVILRCVPISNHLYFYWYRQILGQKVEFLVSFYNNEISEKSEIFDDQFSVERPDGSNFTLKIRSTKLEDSAMYFCASSLEGRVGNGQFFGPGTRLTVL.

This clonotype was observed a handful of times. Being one base from a much bigger clone, this may be a read error. The chain joins TRBV6-2 or TRBV6-3 to TRBJ2-1, with 9 bases that match TRBD2. Germline trimming cut 2 bases from V and 6 bases from J; bases unmatched to any gene: 11. CDR3 size: 17 residues. From germline, CDR1 is MNHEY and CDR2 SVGEGT. CDR3 residues: CASSYEEAGGPGNEQFF. CDR3 sequence (DNA): TGTGCCAGCAGTTACGAGGAGGCGGGGGGGCCAGGCAATGAGCAGTTCTTC.

This clonotype has only one observation. A read error may explain this, as a much larger clone is one base away. The conserved phenylalanine or tryptophan is not found at the CDR3 terminus, so this likely reflects a read error. The rearrangement uses TRBV6-2 or TRBV6-3 and TRBJ2-7; D ambiguous. CDR3 length equals 14 residues. The V gene's germline CDR1 is MNHEY and CDR2 SVGEGT. V gave up 6 bases and J gave up 3 bases, with 15 bases separating them. The CDR3 protein is CASRLPGFNYEQYC. CDR3 nucleotide sequence: TGTGCCAGCAGGCTACCGGGTTTTAACTACGAGCAGTACTGC.

The chain joins TRBV12-3 or TRBV12-4 to TRBJ2-7, with D possibly being TRBD1 (5 bases). CDR3 size: 13 residues. Trimming took 6 bases from V and 4 from J, leaving 13 bases between them. Here the CDR3 DNA reads TGTGCCAGCAGATATTCAGGGATGTACGAGCAGTACTTC. Translating gives CASRYSGMYEQYF.

The table lists this clonotype with many counts. The V call is TRBV20-1, the J call TRBJ2-5, with D possibly matching TRBD2 (5 bases). The CDR3 consists of 13 residues. Germline CDR1 is DFQATT and CDR2 is SNEGSKA (reference sequence). V lost 6 bases and J lost 5, with 16 bases in between. The CDR3, as DNA: TGCAGTGCCCCCCCCGTTGGGGAGGAGACCCAGTACTTC. This sequence encodes CSAPPVGEETQYF.